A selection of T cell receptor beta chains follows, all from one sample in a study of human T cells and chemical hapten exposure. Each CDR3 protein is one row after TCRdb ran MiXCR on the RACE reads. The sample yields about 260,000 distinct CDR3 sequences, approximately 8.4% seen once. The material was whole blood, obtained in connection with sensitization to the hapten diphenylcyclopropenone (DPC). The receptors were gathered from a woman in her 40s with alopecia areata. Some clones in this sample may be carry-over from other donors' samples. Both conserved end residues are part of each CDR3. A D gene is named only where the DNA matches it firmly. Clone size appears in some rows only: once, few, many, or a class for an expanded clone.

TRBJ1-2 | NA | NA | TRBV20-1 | TGCAGTGCTAGAGTCCCCAGTAACTATGGCTACACCTTC | CSARVPSNYGYTF
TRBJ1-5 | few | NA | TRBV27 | TGTGCCAGCAGCCTGACAGGAGTCAATCAGCCCCAGCATTTT | CASSLTGVNQPQHF
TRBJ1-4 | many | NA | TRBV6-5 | TGTGCCAGCAGACAGGGCGATGAAAAACTGTTTTTT | CASRQGDEKLFF
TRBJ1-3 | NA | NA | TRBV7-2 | TGTGCCAGCAGCTTAGAGGCGGGGGCAGGAAACACCATATATTTT | CASSLEAGAGNTIYF
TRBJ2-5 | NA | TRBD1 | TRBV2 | TGTGCCAGCAGTGCGATGACAGGGGGACGAGAGACCCAGTACTTC | CASSAMTGGRETQYF
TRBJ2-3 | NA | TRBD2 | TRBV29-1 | TGCAGCGTTGAGGGGGGGACTAGCGGGAACACAGATACGCAGTATTTT | CSVEGGTSGNTDTQYF
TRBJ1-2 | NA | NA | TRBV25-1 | TGTGCCAGCAGTGAAACGGAGGGCCCGTATGGCTACACCTTC | CASSETEGPYGYTF
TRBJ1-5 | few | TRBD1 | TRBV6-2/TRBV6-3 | TGTGCCAGCAGCCACAAAACAGGGGGCGCGGGGAATCAGCCCCAGCATTTT | CASSHKTGGAGNQPQHF
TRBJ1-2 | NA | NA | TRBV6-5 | TGTGCCAGCTTCACCGGGGGAACGGCTAACGGCTACACCTTC | CASFTGGTANGYTF
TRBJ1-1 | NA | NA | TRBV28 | TGTGCCAGCAGCAACGGCGGGACCGTCCGGGAAGCTTTCTTT | CASSNGGTVREAFF
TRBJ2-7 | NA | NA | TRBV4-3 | TGCGCCAGCAGCCAATGGGTGGGGCACGAGCAGTACTTC | CASSQWVGHEQYF
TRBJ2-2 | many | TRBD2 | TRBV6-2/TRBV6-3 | TGTGCCAGCAGTTACCTAGCGGAAACCGGGGAGCTGTTTTTT | CASSYLAETGELFF
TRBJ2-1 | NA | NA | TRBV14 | TGTGCCAGCAGCCAAGTCTCTAACAATGAGCAGTTCTTC | CASSQVSNNEQFF
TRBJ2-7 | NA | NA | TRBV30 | TGTGCCAGCAAAATTGGGATAGGGTACGAGCAGTACTTC | CASKIGIGYEQYF
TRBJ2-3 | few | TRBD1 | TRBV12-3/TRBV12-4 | TGTGCCAGCAGTCGTGAACAGGGGAGCCAAGATACGCAGTATTTT | CASSREQGSQDTQYF
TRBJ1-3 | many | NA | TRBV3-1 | TGTGCCAGCAGCCAAGGACTACGCCTAAACACCATATATTTT | CASSQGLRLNTIYF
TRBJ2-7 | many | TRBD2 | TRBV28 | TGTGCCAGCAGTTATCAGATGTGGACTAGCAACTACGAGCAGTACTTC | CASSYQMWTSNYEQYF
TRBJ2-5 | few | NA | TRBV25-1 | TGTGCCAGCAGCGTAGGGGCTCGATCCCACCAAGAGACCCAGTACTTC | CASSVGARSHQETQYF
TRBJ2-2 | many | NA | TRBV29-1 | TGCAGCGTCCAGGGGCATGCGAACACCGGGGAGCTGTTTTTT | CSVQGHANTGELFF
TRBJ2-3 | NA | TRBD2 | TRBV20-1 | TGCAGTGCTAGTGGGACTAGCGGGAGCCCAGATACGCAGTATTTT | CSASGTSGSPDTQYF
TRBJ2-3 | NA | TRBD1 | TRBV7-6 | TGTGCCAGCAGCTTAGCTGGGACAGGGCTGGATACGCAGTATTTT | CASSLAGTGLDTQYF
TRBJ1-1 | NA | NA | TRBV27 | TGTGCCAGCAGTGCCATACAGGGAAGGGACTTTACAGGCGTTGGAGCTTTCTTT | CASSAIQGRDFTGVGAFF
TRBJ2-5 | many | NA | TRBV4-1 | TGCGCCAGCAGCCAAGATCGGGGGATCCAAGAGACCCAGTACTTC | CASSQDRGIQETQYF
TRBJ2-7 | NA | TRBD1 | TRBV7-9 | TGTGCCAGCGGACAACAGGGGTTGGGCGAGCAGTACTTC | CASGQQGLGEQYF
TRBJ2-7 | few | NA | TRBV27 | TGTGCCAGCAGTTTAAGGGGGTCCCACGAGCAGTACTTC | CASSLRGSHEQYF
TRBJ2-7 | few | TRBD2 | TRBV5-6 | TGTGCCAGCATCGCCGGGACTAGCGGGATCAGGTCCTACGAGCAGTACTTC | CASIAGTSGIRSYEQYF
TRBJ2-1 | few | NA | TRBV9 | TGTGCCAGCAGCCCTCTGACCAAGGGAGTGTCTGAGCAGTTCTTC | CASSPLTKGVSEQFF